The entry that follows covers one TCR beta chain sequence. This sample is drawn from a study of T cell changes during pregnancy in multiple sclerosis. Here immunoSEQ multiplex PCR was the method, and the copy in TCRdb shows in-frame clones only, minus some. The table lists more than 35,000 clones, 88% of them singletons, with more than 5% in the top ten. This CDR3 is 16 amino acids long. Germline CDR1 LNHNV, CDR2 YYDKDF (reference sequence). V was pared by 6 bases and J by 1 base, with 7 bases of the junction left unmatched. The input for sequencing was CD8+ T cells from peripheral blood mononuclear cells, taken after pregnancy. The sequence was collected from a female donor in good health, enrolled as a control in a pregnancy study. This chain connects TRBV15 to TRBJ2-1, with 9 bases matching TRBD2. CDR3 nucleotide sequence: TGTGCCACCAGTCCGACGCGGGGGGGGTCCTACAATGAGCAGTTCTTC. Residues: CATSPTRGGSYNEQFF.